Listed below are T cell receptor beta chains from one sample, sequenced in a study of blood T cell repertoires in COVID-19. Method: immunoSEQ multiplex PCR; TCRdb's copy keeps in-frame clones and lacks some. The table lists about 250,000 clones, approximately 85% of them singletons, with 4% in the top ten. The specimen was peripheral blood. The origin of the receptors is a man aged 45-65 years with acute or convalescent COVID-19. Both conserved end residues are part of each CDR3. A D gene is named only where the DNA matches it firmly. Not all rows give a size; the values are once, few, many and, for expanded clones, a class.

TRBV11-3	once	TRBJ2-7	NA	CASSSSRENEQYF	TGTGCCAGCAGCTCCTCTCGGGAGAACGAGCAGTACTTC
TRBV30	NA	TRBJ1-5	NA	CAWRSKGSQPQHF	TGTGCCTGGAGAAGCAAAGGGAGTCAGCCCCAGCATTTT
TRBV11-2	NA	TRBJ2-4	NA	CASSQGGGRVQYF	TGTGCCAGCAGCCAAGGGGGAGGGAGGGTTCAGTACTTC
TRBV9	once	TRBJ1-2	TRBD1	CASSVAQDRLYGYTF	TGTGCCAGCAGCGTAGCCCAGGACAGGCTCTATGGCTACACCTTC
TRBV14	once	TRBJ2-3	TRBD2	CASGLAGTDTQYF	TGTGCCAGCGGACTAGCTGGAACAGATACGCAGTATTTT
TRBV5-4	NA	TRBJ1-2	NA	CASSFLPANYGYTF	TGTGCCAGCAGCTTTTTACCAGCTAACTATGGCTACACCTTC
TRBV5-4	NA	TRBJ2-7	TRBD1	CASSLVGGQGDHEQYF	TGTGCCAGCAGCTTGGTCGGGGGACAGGGGGATCACGAGCAGTACTTC
TRBV7-3	NA	TRBJ2-2	NA	CASSLVPPNELFF	TGTGCCAGCAGCTTAGTCCCTCCTAACGAGCTGTTTTTT
TRBV29-1	NA	TRBJ1-2	NA	CSVVEEGYTF	TGCAGCGTCGTAGAAGAGGGCTACACCTTC
TRBV5-1	NA	TRBJ1-1	TRBD1	CASSFGQGSEAFF	TGCGCCAGCAGCTTTGGACAGGGTTCTGAAGCTTTCTTT
TRBV11-3	few	TRBJ2-6	NA	CASSHLQACSGANVLTF	TGTGCCAGCAGCCATCTACAGGCGTGCTCTGGGGCCAACGTCCTGACTTTC
TRBV28	NA	TRBJ2-6	NA	CASSLRSVLTF	TGTGCCAGCAGTCTCCGCAGCGTCCTGACTTTC
TRBV6-1	NA	TRBJ1-3	NA	CASSENELRNTIYF	TGTGCCAGCAGTGAAAATGAATTACGGAACACCATATATTTT
TRBV30	NA	TRBJ1-5	NA	CAWSVGGGRQPQHF	TGTGCCTGGAGTGTAGGCGGGGGGCGGCAGCCCCAGCATTTT
TRBV30	NA	TRBJ1-1	TRBD1	CAWSRSGGRTEAFF	TGTGCCTGGAGCAGATCAGGGGGAAGGACTGAAGCTTTCTTT
TRBV15	NA	TRBJ2-5	TRBD1	CATSRGQGVNQETQYF	TGTGCCACCAGCCGAGGACAGGGGGTAAACCAAGAGACCCAGTACTTC
TRBV11-2	NA	TRBJ2-7	NA	CASRDGAYEQYF	TGTGCCAGCAGGGACGGGGCCTACGAGCAGTACTTC
TRBV5-1	NA	TRBJ1-4	TRBD1	CASSLEPTEGAGEKLFF	TGCGCCAGCAGCTTGGAACCGACAGAGGGGGCGGGTGAAAAACTGTTTTTT
TRBV5-1	NA	TRBJ2-5	TRBD1	CASSPQGAEETQYF	TGCGCCAGCAGCCCCCAGGGGGCAGAGGAGACCCAGTACTTC
TRBV6-5	NA	TRBJ2-7	NA	CASSYQGGGRYEQYF	TGTGCCAGCAGTTACCAAGGGGGGGGACGGTACGAGCAGTACTTC
TRBV5-4	NA	TRBJ1-6	NA	CASSHERPF	TGTGCCAGCAGCCACGAGAGGCCCTTT
TRBV24-1	NA	TRBJ2-1	NA	CATSDHNNEQFF	TGTGCCACCAGTGATCACAACAATGAGCAGTTCTTC
TRBV6-5	NA	TRBJ1-2	NA	CATPQGINYGYTF	TGTGCCACTCCGCAGGGAATTAATTATGGCTACACCTTC
TRBV10-3	NA	TRBJ2-2	NA	CAIQAAQANTGELFF	TGTGCCATCCAAGCGGCTCAGGCGAACACCGGGGAGCTGTTTTTT